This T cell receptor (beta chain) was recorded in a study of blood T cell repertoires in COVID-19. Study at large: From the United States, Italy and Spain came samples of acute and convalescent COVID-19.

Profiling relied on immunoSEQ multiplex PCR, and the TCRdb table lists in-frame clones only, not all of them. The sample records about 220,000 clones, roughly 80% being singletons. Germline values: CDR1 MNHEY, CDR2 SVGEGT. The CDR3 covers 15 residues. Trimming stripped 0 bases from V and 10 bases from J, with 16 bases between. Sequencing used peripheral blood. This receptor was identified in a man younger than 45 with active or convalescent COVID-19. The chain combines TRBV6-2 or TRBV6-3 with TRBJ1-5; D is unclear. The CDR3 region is CASSYSGPVRGPQHF. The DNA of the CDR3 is TGTGCCAGCAGTTACTCGGGTCCGGTTCGGGGACCCCAGCATTTT.